What follows are 10 T cell receptor beta chains derived from one specimen sequenced in a study of response to subunit inactivated influenza vaccine. TCRdb processed the RT-PCR reads anew with MiXCR; each CDR3 protein has one entry. The sample consists of roughly 780,000 distinct CDR3 sequences, about 18% of them appearing once. Sequencing was performed on PBMCs from blood, taken 4 to 6 days after vaccination. These TCRs come from a man aged 45-60 years who received an inactivated influenza vaccine.

This clonotype came up many times. The V call is TRBV20-1, the J call TRBJ2-4; TRBD2 matches 12 bases. J gave up 0 bases and V 5 bases, and 8 bases lay outside the gene matches. Germline CDR1 reads DFQATT; CDR2 reads SNEGSKA (reference sequence). The CDR3 is 17 amino acids. The CDR3 reads CSALRLAGGLAKNIQYF. CDR3 in DNA: TGCAGTGCTCTCCGTCTAGCGGGAGGGCTAGCCAAAAACATTCAGTACTTC.

This sequence joins TRBV24-1 and TRBJ1-2; unclear D gene. This CDR3 contains 15 residues. Trimming cost V 5 bases and J 4 bases, with 16 bases left between them. CDR1 is KGHDR, CDR2 SFDVKD, per germline. The CDR3 spells CATSAMAGPSYGYTF. Here the CDR3 DNA reads TGTGCCACCAGTGCGATGGCAGGTCCTAGCTATGGCTACACCTTC.

This clonotype was observed a handful of times. This chain uses TRBV29-1 with TRBJ2-3, with TRBD2 matching over 14 bases. Germline CDR1 SQVTM, CDR2 ANQGSEA. The CDR3 consists of 17 residues. The junction had 2 bases not matched to a gene; V was cut back by 0 bases and J by 0 bases. The CDR3 DNA follows: TGCAGCGTTGAAGAGGGGACTAGCGGGGGTAGCACAGATACGCAGTATTTT. Translating gives CSVEEGTSGGSTDTQYF.

This clonotype was seen a handful of times. V and J are TRBV12-3 or TRBV12-4 and TRBJ1-2, with D possibly matching TRBD1 (5 bases). Trimming stripped 5 bases from V and 6 bases from J, with 19 bases between. The CDR3 extends over 15 amino acids. CDR3 sequence: CASSPRAPSGDGYTF. CDR3 sequence (DNA): TGTGCCAGCAGTCCCCGGGCCCCCTCGGGGGATGGCTACACCTTC.

This clonotype was observed a handful of times. V and J are TRBV29-1 and TRBJ2-1; D remains unclear. Between the trimmed V and J ends, which lost 5 bases and 4 bases, there was a span of 6 bases. The CDR3 runs 11 residues. From germline, CDR1 is SQVTM and CDR2 ANQGSEA. Here the CDR3 reads CSVQTYNEQFF. CDR3 in DNA: TGCAGCGTTCAAACTTACAATGAGCAGTTCTTC.

The V call is TRBV7-6, the J call TRBJ2-5; D unresolved. V was cut by 0 bases and J by 3 bases, with 11 bases left in between. CDR3 length: 15 residues. CDR1 is SGHVS, CDR2 FNYEAQ, per germline. CDR3 bases: TGTGCCAGCAGCTTAGCAGGACGCAGGAAAGAGACCCAGTACTTC. This gives the protein CASSLAGRRKETQYF.

This clonotype was detected a few times. The rearrangement joins TRBV30 to TRBJ2-3; the D is unclear. Germline V gene lookup returns CDR1 GTSNPN and CDR2 SVGIG (reference sequence). The CDR3 contains 12 residues. V was pared by 4 bases and J by 6 bases, with 11 bases between. The CDR3 sequence is CAWNGGMDTQYF. For the CDR3, the DNA is TGTGCCTGGAACGGCGGAATGGATACGCAGTATTTT.

This clonotype occurred a few times. This chain's CDR3 is CASSLSGENSPLHF. The CDR3 DNA reads TGTGCCAGCAGTTTGTCGGGGGAAAATTCACCCCTCCACTTT. The chain recombines TRBV12-3 or TRBV12-4 with TRBJ1-6, with a weak D call TRBD1 (5 bases). CDR3 size: 14 residues. Trimming pared 3 bases from V and 7 bases from J, leaving 10 bases between.

This clonotype has at least ten counts. V gene TRBV10-3 combines with J gene TRBJ2-3; the D gene could be TRBD1 or TRBD2 (5 bases each). Trimming shortened V by 6 bases and J by 0 bases, and 10 bases separated the two germline ends. The CDR3 is 14 amino acids. Per germline, CDR1 ENHRY and CDR2 SYGVKD. Here the CDR3 reads CAIRGERSTDTQYF. DNA for the CDR3: TGTGCCATCAGGGGGGAGAGAAGCACAGATACGCAGTATTTT.

This clonotype appeared a few times. The chain joins TRBV10-3 to TRBJ2-1, with 11 positions matching TRBD1. This CDR3 comprises 15 residues. V shed 2 bases and J 6 bases; nucleotides not matched to a gene: 3. The germline V gene encodes CDR1 ENHRY and CDR2 SYGVKD. Here the CDR3 reads CAISEPGTGGNEQFF. CDR3 DNA sequence: TGTGCCATCAGTGAGCCGGGGACAGGGGGCAATGAGCAGTTCTTC.